These 15 T cell receptor beta chains came from one sample sequenced in a study of cytomegalovirus exposure and HLA in healthy donors. Amplification used 60 Vbeta primers and 13 Jbeta primers. Repertoires were generated with immunoSEQ multiplex PCR, while TCRdb's copy carries only in-frame clones and drops some. Here the sample spans more than 80,000 clones, roughly 60% being singletons. Input material: PBMCs. The source of these receptors is a human donor in good health.

J is TRBJ1-3 and V is TRBV18; 8 bases fit TRBD1. J gave up 0 bases and V 5 bases, and 6 bases lay outside the gene matches. This CDR3 is built from 16 residues. The germline gives CDR1 KGHSH, CDR2 LQKENI. CDR3 residues: CASSEGQAASGNTIYF. The CDR3 region has the DNA TGTGCCAGCTCAGAGGGACAGGCGGCCTCTGGAAACACCATATATTTT.

The V gene is TRBV7-2, the J gene TRBJ2-5; 7 positions agree with TRBD1. The J segment lost 5 bases and the V segment lost 3 bases, leaving 9 bases of the junction unmatched. The CDR3 has 15 residues. In germline, CDR1 is SGHTA, CDR2 FQGNSA. Written as DNA, the CDR3 is TGTGCCAGCAGCTTTCAACAGGGGCCGGGGGAGACCCAGTACTTC. Translating gives CASSFQQGPGETQYF.

This sequence joins TRBV18 and TRBJ1-1; 10 bases align to TRBD1. Germline trimming cut 4 bases from V and 5 bases from J; bases unmatched to any gene: 10. This CDR3 region has 16 residues. Germline V gives CDR1 KGHSH, CDR2 LQKENI. The CDR3 nucleotides read TGTGCCAGCTCACTAACCACGGGACAGGGGAGGACTGAAGCTTTCTTT. Protein sequence: CASSLTTGQGRTEAFF.

The V and J genes are TRBV11-2 and TRBJ1-2; maybe TRBD1 (5 bases). The CDR3 length is 12 residues. V lost 8 bases, J lost 5 bases, and 12 bases lay in between. Germline V gene lookup returns CDR1 SGHAT and CDR2 FQNNGV. CDR3 coding DNA: TGTGCCAGCGGGGCAGCGGGGTATGGCTACACCTTC. Its protein is CASGAAGYGYTF.

There are a few counts of this clone. The V gene is TRBV2, the J gene TRBJ2-5, with a possible D match to TRBD1 (5 bases). Germline V lookup: CDR1 SNHLY, CDR2 FYNNEI. This CDR3 spans 16 amino acids. With 5 bases removed from V and 1 base from J, the gap between germline ends came to 17 bases. The chain's CDR3 is CASSPALGRSQETQYF. The CDR3 DNA sequence: TGTGCCAGCAGTCCTGCCTTGGGGCGGAGCCAAGAGACCCAGTACTTC.

There are a few counts of this clone. The V and J genes are TRBV14 and TRBJ2-5; no reliable D call. Germline CDR1 reads SGHDN; CDR2 reads FVKESK. V gave up 1 base and J gave up 5 bases, with 8 bases separating them. The CDR3 has 13 amino acids. CDR3 DNA sequence: TGTGCCAGCAGCCAAGTCGTGTTTGAGACCCAGTACTTC. Translating gives CASSQVVFETQYF.

The CDR3 sequence: CASSGAGGHNEQFF. Here the CDR3 DNA reads TGTGCCAGCAGTGGCGCGGGGGGCCACAATGAGCAGTTCTTC. The genes are TRBV6-1 and TRBJ2-1, with 8 bases identical to TRBD2. CDR1 and CDR2 (germline): MNHNS, SASEGT. The CDR3 extends over 14 amino acids. The V and J ends lost 4 bases and 5 bases, in that order; junction bases with no gene match: 4.

V is TRBV18 and J is TRBJ2-5; TRBD2 matches at 9 bases. CDR3 length: 14 amino acids. Looked up from germline, CDR1 is KGHSH and CDR2 is LQKENI. Losses at the gene ends were 2 bases for V and 4 bases for J; bases not matched to a gene: 2. Here the CDR3 DNA reads TGTGCCAGCTCACCAGCGGGGGGGCCAGAGACCCAGTACTTC. Its protein product is CASSPAGGPETQYF. Filled out from reference TRBV18 and TRBJ2-5, the complete variable domain reads NAGVMQNPRHLVRRRGQEARLRCSPMKGHSHVYWYRQLPEEGLKFMVYLQKENIIDESGMPKERFSAEFPKEGPSILRIQQVVRGDSAAYFCASSPAGGPETQYFGPGTRLLVL.

The chain is built from TRBV5-1 and TRBJ1-5; unclear D gene. Per the germline V gene, CDR1 is SGHRS and CDR2 is YFSETQ. The CDR3 length is 15 residues. Trimming took off 4 bases at V and 0 bases at J, with 11 bases between the two ends. The CDR3 region has the DNA TGCGCCAGCAGCCAGGAGGGTTATAGCAATCAGCCCCAGCATTTT. This gives the protein CASSQEGYSNQPQHF.

V is TRBV18 and J is TRBJ2-3; 9 bases agree with TRBD1. Germline CDR1 KGHSH, CDR2 LQKENI. V lost 2 bases, J lost 2 bases, and 2 bases stayed unmatched. The CDR3 covers 15 residues. The CDR3 region has the DNA TGTGCCAGCTCACCAACAGGGGGCAACACAGATACGCAGTATTTT. Amino acids: CASSPTGGNTDTQYF.

This chain links TRBV7-3 with TRBJ1-3; D perhaps matches TRBD1 (5 bases). V lost 5 bases to trimming and J lost 0 bases, with 17 bases between them. The CDR3 is 17 amino acids. CDR1 and CDR2 (germline): SGHTA, FQGTGA. The CDR3 DNA reads TGTGCCAGCAGCCGAACGGGGGGGGTCACCTCTGGAAACACCATATATTTT. This translates into CASSRTGGVTSGNTIYF.

Points on this clone: Within the sample, other DNA sequences also encode this same CDR3. V and J are TRBV5-1 and TRBJ2-5, with 8 bases matching TRBD1. Germline CDR1 is SGHRS and CDR2 is YFSETQ. This CDR3 is built from 17 residues. V shed 0 bases, J shed 5 bases, and the junction held 12 bases outside the gene matches. The CDR3 here is CASSLAPDRVITETQYF. CDR3 DNA: TGCGCCAGCAGCTTGGCCCCGGACAGGGTGATTACGGAGACCCAGTACTTC.

V and J are TRBV18 and TRBJ2-5; 7 bases line up with TRBD1. V shed 6 bases, J shed 5 bases, and the junction held 12 bases outside the gene matches. In germline, CDR1 is KGHSH, CDR2 LQKENI. This CDR3 is 15 amino acids long. The CDR3 loop is CASSPRQGLGETQYF. In DNA, the CDR3 is TGTGCCAGCTCCCCCAGACAGGGCTTGGGGGAGACCCAGTACTTC.

This clone has just a few counts. The chain carries TRBV5-6 and TRBJ2-2; D possibly corresponds to TRBD1 (6 bases). The CDR3 contains 15 residues. Trimming took off 2 bases at V and 3 bases at J, with 11 bases between the two ends. Germline values: CDR1 SGHDT, CDR2 YYEEEE. The CDR3 region is CASSFTGMDTGELFF. As DNA, the CDR3 is TGTGCCAGCAGCTTTACAGGGATGGACACCGGGGAGCTGTTTTTT.

This chain links TRBV4-1 with TRBJ2-5; 7 bases align to TRBD1. CDR3 length: 15 residues. The germline CDR1 and CDR2 sequences are MGHRA and YSYEKL. V lost 4 bases, J lost 1 base, and 6 bases stayed unmatched. The CDR3 spells CASSRGDSSQETQYF. In nucleotides, the CDR3 is TGCGCCAGCAGCCGAGGGGACAGCTCCCAAGAGACCCAGTACTTC.